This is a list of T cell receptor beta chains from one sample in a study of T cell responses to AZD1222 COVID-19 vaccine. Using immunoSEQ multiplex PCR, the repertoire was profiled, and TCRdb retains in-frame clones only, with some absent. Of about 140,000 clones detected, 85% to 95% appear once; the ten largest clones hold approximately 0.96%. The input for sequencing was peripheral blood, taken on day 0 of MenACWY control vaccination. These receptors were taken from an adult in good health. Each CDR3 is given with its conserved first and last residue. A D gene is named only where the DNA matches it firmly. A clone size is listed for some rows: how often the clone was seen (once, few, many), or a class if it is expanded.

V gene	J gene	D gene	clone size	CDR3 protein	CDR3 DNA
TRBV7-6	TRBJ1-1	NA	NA	CASSLAVPGRANTEAFF	TGTGCCAGCAGCTTAGCAGTGCCGGGGAGGGCGAACACTGAAGCTTTCTTT
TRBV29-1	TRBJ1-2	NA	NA	CSVAQGSGYTF	TGCAGCGTTGCCCAGGGCTCTGGCTACACCTTC
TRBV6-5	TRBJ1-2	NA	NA	CASTNGPGGYTF	TGTGCCAGCACCAACGGGCCGGGGGGCTACACCTTC
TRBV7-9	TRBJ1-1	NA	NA	CASSLYGAEAFF	TGTGCCAGCAGCTTATATGGCGCTGAAGCTTTCTTT
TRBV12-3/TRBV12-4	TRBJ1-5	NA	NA	CASSLRENQPQHF	TGTGCCAGCAGTTTAAGGGAGAATCAGCCCCAGCATTTT
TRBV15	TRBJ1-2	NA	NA	CATSRDRGNYGYTF	TGTGCCACCAGCAGAGATAGGGGTAACTATGGCTACACCTTC
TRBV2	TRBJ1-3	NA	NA	CASSQIPSSGNTIYF	TGTGCCAGCAGCCAGATCCCGTCCTCTGGAAACACCATATATTTT
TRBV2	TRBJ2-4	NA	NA	CASKDRNIQYF	TGTGCCAGCAAGGACAGAAACATTCAGTACTTC
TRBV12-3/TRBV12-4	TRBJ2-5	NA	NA	CASSFLGQETQYF	TGTGCCAGCAGTTTCCTCGGGCAAGAGACCCAGTACTTC
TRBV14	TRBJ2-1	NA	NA	CASSPLTGFEQFF	TGTGCCAGCAGCCCACTAACAGGGTTTGAGCAGTTCTTC
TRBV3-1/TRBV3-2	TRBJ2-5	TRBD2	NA	CASSLRLAGAGHPYF	TGTGCCAGCAGCCTAAGACTAGCGGGGGCAGGACATCCGTACTTC
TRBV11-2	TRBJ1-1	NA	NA	CASSSQRGATEAFF	TGTGCCAGCAGCTCGCAGCGGGGGGCCACTGAAGCTTTCTTT
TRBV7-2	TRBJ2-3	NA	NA	CASSLGGASTDTQYF	TGTGCCAGCAGCTTAGGGGGGGCTAGCACAGATACGCAGTATTTT
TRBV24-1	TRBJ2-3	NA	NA	CATAQTADSTDTQYF	TGTGCCACCGCCCAGACGGCGGATTCCACAGATACGCAGTATTTT
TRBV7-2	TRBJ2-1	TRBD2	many	CASSHNSGKYNEQFF	TGTGCCAGCAGCCACAATAGCGGGAAGTACAATGAGCAGTTCTTC
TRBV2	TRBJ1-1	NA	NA	CASSPTFTEAFF	TGTGCCAGCAGCCCGACTTTCACTGAAGCTTTCTTT
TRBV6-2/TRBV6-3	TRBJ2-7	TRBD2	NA	CASSSGLAGVTEQYF	TGTGCCAGCAGTTCCGGACTAGCGGGGGTAACCGAGCAGTACTTC
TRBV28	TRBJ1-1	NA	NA	CASYGHGNTEAFF	TGTGCCAGCTATGGACACGGGAACACTGAAGCTTTCTTT
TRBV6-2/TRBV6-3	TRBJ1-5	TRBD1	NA	CASSSRTGKSNQPQHF	TGTGCCAGCAGTTCACGGACAGGAAAAAGCAATCAGCCCCAGCATTTT
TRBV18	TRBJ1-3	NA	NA	CASSPLEGISGNTIYF	TGTGCCAGCTCACCATTGGAGGGGATCTCCGGAAACACCATATATTTT
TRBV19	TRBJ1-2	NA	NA	CASSPRDRLNYGYTF	TGTGCCAGTAGTCCAAGAGACAGGTTAAACTATGGCTACACCTTC
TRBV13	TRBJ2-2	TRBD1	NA	CASSFQGATGELFF	TGTGCCAGCAGTTTCCAGGGGGCGACCGGGGAGCTGTTTTTT
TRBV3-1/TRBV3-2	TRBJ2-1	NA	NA	CASSLGDEQFF	TGTGCCAGCAGCCTTGGGGATGAGCAGTTCTTC
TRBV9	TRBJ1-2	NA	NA	CASSPGPTNYGYTF	TGTGCCAGCAGCCCCGGGCCTACTAACTATGGCTACACCTTC
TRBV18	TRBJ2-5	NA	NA	CASSPAATQETQYF	TGTGCCAGCTCACCGGCTGCGACTCAAGAGACCCAGTACTTC
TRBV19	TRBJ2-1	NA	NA	CASSPGDRQFF	TGTGCCAGTAGTCCGGGGGACAGACAGTTCTTC
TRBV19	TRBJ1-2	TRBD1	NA	CASSLGQGYGYTF	TGTGCCAGTAGTCTTGGACAGGGGTATGGCTACACCTTC
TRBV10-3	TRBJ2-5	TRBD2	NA	CAISSGLAENQETQYF	TGTGCCATCAGTTCGGGACTAGCGGAAAACCAAGAGACCCAGTACTTC
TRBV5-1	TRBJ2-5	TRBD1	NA	CASSSRTGEETQYF	TGCGCCAGCAGCTCGCGGACAGGGGAAGAGACCCAGTACTTC
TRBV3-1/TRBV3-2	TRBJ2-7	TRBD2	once	CASSQVGLAGFSEQYF	TGTGCCAGCAGCCAAGTCGGGCTAGCGGGATTCTCCGAGCAGTACTTC
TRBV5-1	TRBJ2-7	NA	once	CASSLGQLNEQYF	TGCGCCAGCAGCTTGGGACAACTTAACGAGCAGTACTTC
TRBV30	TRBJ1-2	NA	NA	CAWSVGSNYGYTF	TGTGCCTGGAGTGTAGGCAGTAACTATGGCTACACCTTC
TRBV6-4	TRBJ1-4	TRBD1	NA	CANEPPTGPEKLFF	TGTGCCAACGAACCCCCGACAGGGCCCGAAAAACTGTTTTTT
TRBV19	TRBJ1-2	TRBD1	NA	CASSLPAGGNYGYTF	TGTGCCAGTAGTCTCCCCGCAGGGGGTAACTATGGCTACACCTTC
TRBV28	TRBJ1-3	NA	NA	CASSLRPTGLSGNTIYF	TGTGCCAGCAGCCTACGCCCGACAGGCCTCTCTGGAAACACCATATATTTT
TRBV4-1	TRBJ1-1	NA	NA	CASSPKSQARNTEAFF	TGCGCCAGCAGCCCAAAGTCTCAGGCCCGGAACACTGAAGCTTTCTTT
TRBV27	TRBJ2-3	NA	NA	CASTRLGTWTDTQYF	TGTGCCAGCACCAGGCTGGGTACTTGGACAGATACGCAGTATTTT
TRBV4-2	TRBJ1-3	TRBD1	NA	CASSRVGQGAGNTIYF	TGTGCCAGCAGCCGAGTTGGACAGGGGGCTGGAAACACCATATATTTT
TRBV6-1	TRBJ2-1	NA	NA	CASSELENNEQFF	TGTGCCAGCAGTGAGCTAGAGAACAATGAGCAGTTCTTC
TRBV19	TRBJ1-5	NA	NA	CASSIEGPEVPQHF	TGTGCCAGTAGTATTGAGGGGCCTGAGGTGCCCCAGCATTTT
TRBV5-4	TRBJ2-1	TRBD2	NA	CASSLPSGGADEQFF	TGTGCCAGCAGCCTCCCTAGCGGGGGGGCCGATGAGCAGTTCTTC
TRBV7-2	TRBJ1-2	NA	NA	CASSLKLRANYGYTF	TGTGCCAGCAGCTTAAAGTTGAGGGCTAACTATGGCTACACCTTC
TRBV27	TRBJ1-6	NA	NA	CASSLKGRNSPLHF	TGTGCCAGCAGTTTAAAAGGGCGTAATTCACCCCTCCACTTT
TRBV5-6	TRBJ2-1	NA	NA	CASSLGPNQEQFF	TGTGCCAGCAGCTTGGGGCCCAACCAGGAGCAGTTCTTC
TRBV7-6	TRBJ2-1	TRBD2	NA	CASSTLGRGVSYNEQFF	TGTGCCAGCAGCACCCTCGGGCGGGGGGTCTCCTACAATGAGCAGTTCTTC
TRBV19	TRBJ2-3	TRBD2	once	CASSTAGVTDTQYF	TGTGCCAGTAGTACGGCGGGAGTCACAGATACGCAGTATTTT
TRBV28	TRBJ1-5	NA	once	CASSTGLYSNQPQHF	TGTGCCAGCAGTACAGGGTTGTATAGCAATCAGCCCCAGCATTTT
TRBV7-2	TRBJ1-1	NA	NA	CASSLHTTGGLPEAFF	TGTGCCAGCAGCTTACACACGACAGGAGGGCTCCCTGAAGCTTTCTTT
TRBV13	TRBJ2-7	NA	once	CASSPLSRGGGMDEQYF	TGTGCCAGCAGCCCATTAAGTCGTGGAGGGGGAATGGACGAGCAGTACTTC
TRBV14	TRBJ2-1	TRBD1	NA	CASSQEVGLGQALF	TGTGCCAGCAGCCAAGAGGTCGGTTTGGGACAGGCGCTCTTC
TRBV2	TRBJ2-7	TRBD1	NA	CASSAQGSPYEQYF	TGTGCCAGCAGTGCACAGGGGTCACCCTACGAGCAGTACTTC
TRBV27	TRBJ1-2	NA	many	CASQRHQF	TGTGCCAGCCAACGTCATCAGTTC
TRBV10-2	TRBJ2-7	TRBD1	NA	CASSVSGTGLYEQYF	TGCGCCAGCAGTGTATCCGGGACAGGGCTATACGAGCAGTACTTC
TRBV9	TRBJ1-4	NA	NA	CASSTWDTSNEKLFF	TGTGCCAGCAGCACATGGGACACTTCTAATGAAAAACTGTTTTTT
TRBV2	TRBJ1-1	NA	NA	CASSAEVTEAFF	TGTGCCAGCAGTGCAGAGGTCACTGAAGCTTTCTTT
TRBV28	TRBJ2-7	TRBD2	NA	CASSLFASSGSYEQYF	TGTGCCAGCAGTTTATTCGCGTCTAGCGGGAGCTACGAGCAGTACTTC
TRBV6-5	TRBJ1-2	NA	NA	CASSYSQGQTYGYTF	TGTGCCAGCAGTTACTCGCAGGGCCAGACTTATGGCTACACCTTC
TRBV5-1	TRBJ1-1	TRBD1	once	CASSFDGTGGTEAFF	TGCGCCAGCAGCTTTGACGGGACAGGGGGTACTGAAGCTTTCTTT
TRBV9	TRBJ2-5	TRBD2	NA	CASSAGSAGGRQETQYF	TGTGCCAGCAGCGCTGGTTCAGCGGGAGGGCGGCAAGAGACCCAGTACTTC